This entry lists 5 T cell receptor beta chains sequenced from one sample in a study of shared clonotypes between healthy human individuals. Assay used: immunoSEQ multiplex PCR; TCRdb lists only in-frame clones, some missing. The data contain about 710,000 clones, roughly 72% of them seen just once; the ten biggest clones take up approximately 1.8%. The source material was memory CD4+ T cells sorted from blood. As to subset: CD45RA-negative fraction. These receptors were obtained from a young woman in good health.

The CDR3 bases are TGTGCCAGCAGCTTGGTTGCTAGTAACAATGAGCAGTTCTTC. Amino acids: CASSLVASNNEQFF. The genes are TRBV5-4 and TRBJ2-1; no firm D call. V was trimmed by 0 bases and J by 5 bases, leaving 9 bases between them. There are 14 residues in the CDR3. Germline V gene lookup returns CDR1 SGHNT and CDR2 YYREEE (reference sequence).

This clone was seen only once. This chain joins TRBV7-3 and TRBJ2-5; D is undetermined. The CDR3 sequence is 14 residues long. CDR1 and CDR2 from the germline V gene are SGHTA and FQGTGA. V lost 5 bases and J 4 bases, leaving 14 bases between the germline ends. The CDR3 spells CASSPAGRGETQYF. CDR3 nucleotides: TGTGCCAGCAGCCCAGCCGGCCGTGGAGAGACCCAGTACTTC.

Only one count was recorded for this clone. The chain uses TRBV5-1 and TRBJ1-6; 8 bases fit TRBD1. Germline CDR1 reads SGHRS; CDR2 reads YFSETQ. This CDR3 is built from 14 residues. The V segment lost 6 bases and the J segment 3 bases; nucleotides outside the gene matches: 2. CDR3 in DNA: TGCGCCAGCAAGACAGGGGACTATAATTCACCCCTCCACTTT. Its translation: CASKTGDYNSPLHF.

In this sample, this clone turned up a few times. The chain couples TRBV7-3 to TRBJ2-1, with 8 bases matching TRBD2. V lost 3 bases to trimming and J lost 4 bases; unmatched junction nucleotides: 2. CDR3 length: 14 residues. Germline loops: CDR1 SGHTA, CDR2 FQGTGA. The CDR3 DNA reads TGTGCCAGCAGCTTTTTAGCGGGGTACAATGAGCAGTTCTTC. Its protein product is CASSFLAGYNEQFF.

Regarding this clone: Other DNA sequences in the sample encode the same CDR3. The chain employs TRBV19 and TRBJ1-4; no firm D call. The CDR3 has 14 residues. Germline CDR1 reads LNHDA; CDR2 reads SQIVND (reference sequence). The V and J ends lost 5 bases and 0 bases respectively, with 7 bases between them. The CDR3 DNA follows: TGTGCCAGTAGTTCATCCGCAACTAATGAAAAACTGTTTTTT. Its translation is CASSSSATNEKLFF.